This TCR beta chain appears in the sequencing data of a study of radiotherapy plus CTLA-4 blockade in lung cancer. The table came from immunoSEQ multiplex PCR; TCRdb's copy has only in-frame clones and leaves some out. The sample lists around 30,000 clones, roughly 70% seen once, with around 14% in the top ten. Germline V gives CDR1 SGHDT, CDR2 YYEEEE. V lost 7 bases to trimming and J lost 3 bases, with 5 bases between them. The CDR3 sequence is 11 residues long. The gene calls are TRBV5-6 and TRBJ2-1; no firm D call. The clonotype originates from a human donor with non-small cell lung cancer that progressed on radiotherapy plus ipilimumab. The source material was peripheral blood, sampled from a patient treated with radiotherapy plus ipilimumab. CDR3 region: CASVYYNEQFF. CDR3 coding DNA: TGTGCCAGCGTATACTACAATGAGCAGTTCTTC.